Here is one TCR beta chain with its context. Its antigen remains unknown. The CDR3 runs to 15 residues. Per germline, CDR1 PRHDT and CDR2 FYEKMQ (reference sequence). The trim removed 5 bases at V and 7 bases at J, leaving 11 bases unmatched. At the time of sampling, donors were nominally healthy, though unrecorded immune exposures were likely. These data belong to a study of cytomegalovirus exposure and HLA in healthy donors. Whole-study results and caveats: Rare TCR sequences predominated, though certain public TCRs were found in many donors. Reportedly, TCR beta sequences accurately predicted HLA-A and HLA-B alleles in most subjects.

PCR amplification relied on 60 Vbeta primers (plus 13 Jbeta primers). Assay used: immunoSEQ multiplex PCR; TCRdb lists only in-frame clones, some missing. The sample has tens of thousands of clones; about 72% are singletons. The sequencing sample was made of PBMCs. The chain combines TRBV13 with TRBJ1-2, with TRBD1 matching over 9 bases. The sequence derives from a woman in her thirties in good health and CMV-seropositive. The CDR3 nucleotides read TGTGCCAGCAGCCCCTCTTACAGGGGGCGGAGTGGCTACACCTTC. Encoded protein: CASSPSYRGRSGYTF.